One and the same sample provided the 3 T cell receptor beta chains below, sequenced in a study of cytomegalovirus exposure and HLA in healthy donors. Amplification used 60 Vbeta primers and 13 Jbeta primers. Data came from immunoSEQ multiplex PCR; TCRdb stores just in-frame clones and leaves some out. The table lists roughly 150,000 clones, 65% to 80% of them singletons. Sequenced: PBMCs. The receptors were gathered from a male donor in good health and CMV-seronegative.

The chain has TRBV7-2 and TRBJ1-1; D is perhaps TRBD1 (5 bases). Germline CDR1 SGHTA, CDR2 FQGNSA. CDR3 length: 15 amino acids. Trimming shortened V by 5 bases and J by 1 base, and 14 bases separated the two germline ends. CDR3 bases: TGTGCCAGCAGCCCACAGGCAGTTGGGAACACTGAAGCTTTCTTT. It is translated as CASSPQAVGNTEAFF.

This chain connects TRBV19 to TRBJ1-1; 8 nucleotides line up with TRBD1. Looked up from germline, CDR1 is LNHDA and CDR2 is SQIVND (reference sequence). V was clipped by 7 bases and J by 4 bases; unmatched bases: 8. This CDR3 has 14 residues. CDR3 bases: TGTGCCAGTAAGGACAGGGTGGGGAGCACTGAAGCTTTCTTT. Amino acids: CASKDRVGSTEAFF. The whole variable domain, remainder taken from reference TRBV19 and TRBJ1-1, is DGGITQSPKYLFRKEGQNVTLSCEQNLNHDAMYWYRQDPGQGLRLIYYSQIVNDFQKGDIAEGYSVSREKKESFPLTVTSAQKNPTAFYLCASKDRVGSTEAFFGQGTRLTVV.

This clone showed up just a few times. This chain connects TRBV27 to TRBJ2-7; 9 nucleotides match TRBD2. Per the germline V gene, CDR1 is MNHEY and CDR2 is SMNVEV (reference sequence). V trimming: 6 bases; J trimming: 4 bases; junction bases outside the gene matches: 16. This CDR3 spans 17 amino acids. The DNA of the CDR3 is TGTGCCAGCAGCCGCCTACAGGGAGCGGGAGGCCGATACGAGCAGTACTTC. Its protein is CASSRLQGAGGRYEQYF.